In this sample, the clone carrying this T cell receptor (beta chain) turned up once. Antigen specificity is unknown. The table came from immunoSEQ multiplex PCR; TCRdb's copy has only in-frame clones and leaves some out. The repertoire holds around 150,000 clones, with roughly 90% as singletons. This record belongs to a study of T cell responses to AZD1222 COVID-19 vaccine. General observations from the study: The study sampled repertoires only after the peak T cell response. At baseline, seropositivity was found in only a handful of AZD1222 recipients. Two doses of AZD1222 preceded a rise in Spike-specific TCR breadth and depth. Epitopes outside B.1.351 and B.1.1.7 mutated regions reportedly drew nearly half of spike TCRs.

The ends were cut back, 0 bases at V and 12 bases at J, with 16 bases in the middle. Germline loops: CDR1 SGHRS, CDR2 YFSETQ. The CDR3 spans 14 residues. The receptor's source is an adult who received the AZD1222 COVID-19 vaccine. The rearrangement joins TRBV5-1 to TRBJ2-1; D might be TRBD1 (6 bases). The sample was peripheral blood, taken 28 days after the second AZD1222 dose. CDR3 nucleotides: TGCGCCAGCAGCTTGGATAATCAGGGGTTGGTGCAGTTCTTC. This gives the protein CASSLDNQGLVQFF.